These T cell receptor beta chains were read from a single sample in a study of blood T cells in healthy people across ages. TCRdb redid the calling of the 5' RACE reads with MiXCR, one entry per CDR3 protein. This sample has roughly 2 million distinct CDR3 sequences, with around 48% found just once. The sequencing sample was made of blood. Receptors originate from a woman in her 40s in good health. Both conserved end residues are trimmed from each CDR3.

J: TRBJ2-3; V: TRBV6-5; CDR3: AIRQGNTDTQY
J: TRBJ2-5; V: TRBV5-4; CDR3: ASREGTGGEQY
J: TRBJ2-1; V: TRBV28; CDR3: ASTRTQRGYNEQF
J: TRBJ2-2; V: TRBV7-3; CDR3: ASSLQENTGELF
J: TRBJ2-5; V: TRBV6-6; CDR3: ASSYIREQETQY
J: TRBJ2-1; V: TRBV6-5; CDR3: ASSYERSIVHNEQF
J: TRBJ2-4; V: TRBV10-3; CDR3: AISRGAEESIQY
J: TRBJ2-1; V: TRBV7-2; CDR3: ASSPSGGVYNEQF
J: TRBJ1-2; V: TRBV14; CDR3: ASSLAEGRHDGYT
J: TRBJ2-7; V: TRBV7-9; CDR3: ASSRTRGSYEQY
J: TRBJ2-7; V: TRBV2; CDR3: ARGVGGSSYEQY
J: TRBJ2-7; V: TRBV5-1; CDR3: ASSSGRTGYEQY
J: TRBJ1-2; V: TRBV4-3; CDR3: ASSQDQGPRLYGYT
J: TRBJ2-1; V: TRBV28; CDR3: ASSGRGHTYNEQF
J: TRBJ2-7; V: TRBV28; CDR3: ASSRLAGDYEQY
J: TRBJ2-1; V: TRBV7-6; CDR3: ASSLGPIQANEQF
J: TRBJ2-1; V: TRBV5-4; CDR3: ASSSPGTGRVNEQF
J: TRBJ1-2; V: TRBV20-1; CDR3: SAIRQGSNYGYT
J: TRBJ2-3; V: TRBV4-2; CDR3: ASSQDLAGWTQY
J: TRBJ2-5; V: TRBV7-2; CDR3: ASSLGGQGIKY
J: TRBJ2-5; V: TRBV5-1; CDR3: ASSLSRLGQETQY
J: TRBJ1-2; V: TRBV6-1; CDR3: ASSEGDRNYGYT